This TCR beta chain was captured by sequencing in a study of cytomegalovirus exposure and HLA in healthy donors. Study-level information: Later, an analysis reported that the 110 or so validation repertoires had used the same platform as the roughly 650 first-cohort repertoires. Study outcomes and limitations: It was found in a later analysis that first-cohort TCR clusters tended to co-occur in the 100 to 150 validation repertoires. The study put under 200 TCR beta chains on its list as cytomegalovirus-associated.

About this clone itself: Its antigen remains unidentified.

Trimming cost V 4 bases and J 6 bases; bases outside gene matches: 7. The germline CDR1 and CDR2 sequences are SGHNT and YENEEA. This CDR3 comprises 15 residues. Repertoires were generated with immunoSEQ multiplex PCR, while TCRdb's copy carries only in-frame clones and drops some. The data hold 50,000 or so clones, with just under 95% observed a single time. Separate from the approximately 700-subject first cohort was the roughly 130-subject validation cohort, to which the donors belonged. This clonotype was sampled from a man in his late teens or twenties in good health and CMV-seronegative. The rearrangement links TRBV11-3 to TRBJ2-7; 12 bases are shared with TRBD2. The sequencing sample was made of PBMCs. The CDR3 sequence is CASSSLAGGRPEQYF. The CDR3 DNA reads TGTGCCAGCAGCTCTCTAGCGGGAGGGCGCCCCGAGCAGTACTTC.